Shown below are 17 T cell receptor beta chains from a single sample sequenced in a study of shared clonotypes between healthy human individuals. Using immunoSEQ multiplex PCR, the repertoire was profiled, and TCRdb retains in-frame clones only, with some absent. The sample consists of more than 450,000 clones, more than 65% of them appearing once. The sequenced sample was PBMCs. The receptors stem from a middle-aged woman in good health. Some clones in this sample may be carry-over from other donors' samples.

This clone was counted a few times. This CDR3 reads CASRTGGESTDTQYF. The CDR3 nucleotides read TGTGCCAGCAGAACGGGGGGAGAAAGCACAGATACGCAGTATTTT. The V gene is TRBV28, the J gene TRBJ2-3; TRBD2 matches at 7 bases. This CDR3 is 15 amino acids long. After removal of 6 bases from V and 0 bases from J, the junction contained 6 bases not matched to a gene. Germline CDR1 MDHEN, CDR2 SYDVKM.

V usage is TRBV7-8 and J usage is TRBJ1-2; D remains unclear. The CDR3 has 13 residues. Trimming stripped 5 bases from V and 8 bases from J, with 15 bases between. The germline V gene has CDR1 SGHVS and CDR2 FQNEAQ. CDR3 protein: CASSPQQRGGYTF. The CDR3, as DNA: TGTGCCAGCAGCCCCCAACAGAGAGGGGGCTACACCTTC.

This clone has only one observation. The CDR3 loop reads CATSSPGTAGNTIYF. CDR3 bases: TGTGCCACCAGCTCTCCCGGGACAGCTGGAAACACCATATATTTT. The genes are TRBV15 and TRBJ1-3; 7 bases are shared with TRBD1. With V trimmed by 5 bases and J by 2 bases, 6 bases remained unmatched. The CDR3 contains 15 residues. CDR1 LNHNV and CDR2 YYDKDF come from the germline V gene (reference sequence).

This clone appeared a single time. The CDR3, as DNA: TGTGCCAGCAGCTTCGCCGGACAGGGCGGGTTTATCGAGCAGTACTTC. Translating it yields CASSFAGQGGFIEQYF. The chain is built from TRBV5-5 and TRBJ2-7, with 8 bases identical to TRBD1. V shed 2 bases and J 6 bases; nucleotides not matched to a gene: 13. From germline, CDR1 is SGHKS and CDR2 YYEKEE (reference sequence). The length of the CDR3 is 16 residues.

The chain has TRBV25-1 and TRBJ2-7, with D tentatively TRBD2 (5 bases). The CDR3 covers 13 residues. The V gene lost 0 bases and the J gene lost 4 bases, with 7 bases spanning the gap. The V gene's germline CDR1 is MGHDK and CDR2 SYGVNS. The CDR3 nucleotides are TGTGCCAGCAGTGAATACGGGGAATACGAGCAGTACTTC. Its translation is CASSEYGEYEQYF.

The table lists this clone with a few counts. The chain carries TRBV7-8 and TRBJ2-7; tentatively, D is TRBD1 (5 bases). In germline, CDR1 is SGHVS, CDR2 FQNEAQ. V lost 2 bases and J 9 bases, leaving 11 bases between the germline ends. CDR3 length: 12 residues. CDR3 in DNA: TGTGCCAGCAGCTTATGGGGCTTGGGGCAGTACTTC. Protein product: CASSLWGLGQYF.

This clone has just one count. This chain joins TRBV7-2 and TRBJ2-1; 7 bases fit TRBD2. The J segment lost 3 bases and the V segment lost 5 bases, leaving 7 bases of the junction unmatched. This CDR3 is built from 15 residues. Per germline, CDR1 SGHTA and CDR2 FQGNSA. CDR3 sequence: CASSAGVSNYNEQFF. CDR3 in DNA: TGTGCCAGCAGCGCGGGAGTTAGTAACTACAATGAGCAGTTCTTC.

This clone was recorded at least ten times. The chain combines TRBV5-4 with TRBJ2-5; 7 positions match TRBD2. Germline V gives CDR1 SGHNT, CDR2 YYREEE (reference sequence). J gave up 5 bases and V 4 bases, and 11 bases lay outside the gene matches. The CDR3 is 15 residues long. The DNA for the CDR3 is TGTGCCAGCAGCCTCGGGGGGAGTAAGGGGGAGACCCAGTACTTC. Encoded protein: CASSLGGSKGETQYF.

This chain joins TRBV28 and TRBJ2-3, with 11 bases identical to TRBD2. Trimming at V came to 5 bases and at J to 6 bases, leaving 7 bases not matched to a gene. This CDR3 region has 15 residues. CDR1 MDHEN and CDR2 SYDVKM come from the germline V gene. In DNA form, the CDR3 reads TGTGCCAGCAGTCGACTAGCGGGGTTCCCCGATACGCAGTATTTT. It yields the protein CASSRLAGFPDTQYF.

The V call is TRBV11-2, the J call TRBJ2-2; unclear D gene. Trimming took off 6 bases at V and 6 bases at J, with 14 bases between the two ends. There are 14 residues in the CDR3. The V gene's germline CDR1 is SGHAT and CDR2 FQNNGV. The CDR3 bases are TGTGCCAGCAGTTCCCTCCCCACGGCCGGGGAGCTGTTTTTT. This sequence encodes CASSSLPTAGELFF.

The V and J genes are TRBV28 and TRBJ1-6; D unclear. The CDR3 covers 14 residues. Trimming cost V 6 bases and J 5 bases, with 11 bases left between them. The germline CDR1 and CDR2 sequences are MDHEN and SYDVKM. The CDR3 nucleotides are TGTGCCAGCAGCAAGGCGGTGGATAATTCACCCCTCCACTTT. Translated, it gives CASSKAVDNSPLHF.

This rearrangement joins TRBV11-1 to TRBJ2-4, with TRBD1 matching 7 bases. The ends lost 5 bases at V and 7 bases at J; junction bases unmatched: 2. Germline V lookup: CDR1 SGHAT, CDR2 FQDESV (reference sequence). The CDR3 consists of 12 residues. CDR3 DNA: TGTGCCAGCAGCCCCAGGGGGAACATTCAGTACTTC. It codes for CASSPRGNIQYF.

The table lists this clone with a count of one. The chain uses TRBV18 and TRBJ2-5; 11 bases are a match to TRBD2. The ends lost 2 bases at V and 5 bases at J; junction bases unmatched: 7. Germline V CDR1 and CDR2: KGHSH, LQKENI. The CDR3 covers 16 residues. Here the CDR3 DNA reads TGTGCCAGCTCACCAATAGCGGGAGGGCCCGCTGAGACCCAGTACTTC. Amino acids: CASSPIAGGPAETQYF.

The CDR3 spells CASSLDGWSSYNEQFF. As DNA, the CDR3 is TGTGCCAGCAGCTTGGATGGCTGGAGCTCCTACAATGAGCAGTTCTTC. The chain has TRBV5-8 and TRBJ2-1, with D unresolved. Germline CDR1 reads SGHTS; CDR2 reads YDEGEE. The ends were cut back, 0 bases at V and 0 bases at J, with 10 bases in the middle. The CDR3 is 16 amino acids.

The chain recombines TRBV15 with TRBJ2-2, with 7 bases lining up with TRBD2. This CDR3 spans 19 amino acids. The germline V gene encodes CDR1 LNHNV and CDR2 YYDKDF (reference sequence). J lost 4 bases, V lost 1 base, and 15 bases had no gene match. CDR3 sequence: CATSRVEVTGGFSTGELFF. The CDR3 bases are TGTGCCACCAGCAGAGTAGAAGTTACGGGAGGATTCAGCACCGGGGAGCTGTTTTTT.

The chain is built from TRBV11-2 and TRBJ2-5; possibly TRBD1 or TRBD2 for D (6 bases each). The CDR3 length is 19 residues. Trimming cost V 5 bases and J 5 bases, with 30 bases left between them. The germline gives CDR1 SGHAT, CDR2 FQNNGV. CDR3 coding DNA: TGTGCCAGCAGCCTTGGAGGGGGATGGGGTAGGGCAGGACGGGAGACCCAGTACTTC. This gives the protein CASSLGGGWGRAGRETQYF.

This clone was detected only once. The chain links TRBV7-2 to TRBJ2-1, with D possibly being TRBD1 or TRBD2 (5 bases each). Trimming cost V 2 bases and J 7 bases, with 18 bases left between them. This CDR3 region has 16 residues. The germline gives CDR1 SGHTA, CDR2 FQGNSA. The CDR3 DNA reads as TGTGCCAGCAGCTTATTAGGGGACCCGCGGTTGAATGAGCAGTTCTTC. Its protein product is CASSLLGDPRLNEQFF.